The 22 T cell receptor beta chains in this list originate from one sample, sequenced in a study of blood T cell repertoires in COVID-19. The repertoire was sequenced with immunoSEQ multiplex PCR; TCRdb's copy has only in-frame clones and lacks some. This table holds 400,000 or so clones, about 92% found once. The sample was PBMCs or T cells enriched from blood (not recorded which). The origin of the receptors is a young man who had recovered from COVID-19.

V is TRBV5-1 and J is TRBJ2-3; the D gene is possibly TRBD2 (6 bases). Germline loops: CDR1 SGHRS, CDR2 YFSETQ. The CDR3 is 15 residues long. V dropped 0 bases and J dropped 6 bases, with 14 bases sitting between them. CDR3 protein: CASSLAGSSADTQYF. The CDR3, as DNA: TGCGCCAGCAGCTTGGCCGGGAGCTCGGCGGATACGCAGTATTTT.

The chain has TRBV11-2 and TRBJ1-3, with D possibly being TRBD1 (5 bases). V lost 5 bases to trimming and J lost 0 bases, with 11 bases between them. The germline V gene encodes CDR1 SGHAT and CDR2 FQNNGV. The CDR3 has 15 residues. The CDR3 bases are TGTGCCAGCAGCAAGAGACAGAGCTCTGGAAACACCATATATTTT. Translation gives CASSKRQSSGNTIYF.

V gene TRBV7-9 combines with J gene TRBJ2-2, with D uncertain. Between the trimmed V and J ends, which lost 5 bases and 4 bases, there was a span of 17 bases. In germline, CDR1 is SEHNR, CDR2 FQNEAQ (reference sequence). The CDR3 contains 16 residues. CDR3 sequence reads: CASSQSAGVLTGELFF. The CDR3, as DNA: TGTGCCAGCAGCCAGAGCGCCGGAGTACTCACCGGGGAGCTGTTTTTT.

CDR3 sequence: CASSLRRGSTDTQYF. Written as DNA, the CDR3 is TGCGCCAGCAGCTTGAGGCGGGGAAGCACAGATACGCAGTATTTT. The gene calls are TRBV5-1 and TRBJ2-3; D possibly corresponds to TRBD2 (6 bases). V gave up 1 base and J gave up 0 bases, with 9 bases separating them. This CDR3 comprises 15 residues. CDR1 and CDR2 (germline): SGHRS, YFSETQ.

This clone has only one observation. V is TRBV7-8 and J is TRBJ1-6, with D possibly being TRBD1 (5 bases). CDR3 length equals 15 residues. The V and J ends lost 5 bases and 7 bases respectively, with 15 bases between them. Germline CDR1 is SGHVS and CDR2 is FQNEAQ. In DNA form, the CDR3 reads TGTGCCAGCAGCCGTTGGGGACTTTTAAATTCACCCCTCCACTTT. Translated, it gives CASSRWGLLNSPLHF. Looking up the rest from reference TRBV7-8 and TRBJ1-6 gives the full variable domain: GAGVSQSPRYKVAKRGQDVALRCDPISGHVSLFWYQQALGQGPEFLTYFQNEAQLDKSGLPSDRFFAERPEGSVSTLKIQRTQQEDSAVYLCASSRWGLLNSPLHFGNGTRLTVT.

V is TRBV6-5 and J is TRBJ1-3, with 7 bases identical to TRBD1. The CDR3 length is 14 residues. V lost 6 bases to trimming and J lost 4 bases; unmatched junction nucleotides: 6. Germline assignment: CDR1 MNHEY and CDR2 SVGAGI. The CDR3 DNA is TGTGCCAGCAGCCGGGGACAGTTCGGAAACACCATATATTTT. Amino acid sequence: CASSRGQFGNTIYF.

The V call is TRBV7-9, the J call TRBJ2-3; possible D gene TRBD2, 6 bases. V lost 1 base and J 5 bases, leaving 19 bases between the germline ends. Germline lookup yields CDR1 SEHNR and CDR2 FQNEAQ (reference sequence). This CDR3 has 17 amino acids. The CDR3 reads CASSLGPAGLIQDTQYF. The CDR3, as DNA: TGTGCCAGCAGCTTAGGACCCGCGGGACTTATCCAAGATACGCAGTATTTT.

The chain links TRBV10-3 to TRBJ2-3, with TRBD1 matching over 8 bases. The length of the CDR3 is 15 residues. The V segment lost 10 bases and the J segment 2 bases; nucleotides outside the gene matches: 11. The germline gives CDR1 ENHRY, CDR2 SYGVKD. The CDR3 DNA sequence: TGTGCCACTAACCCAGGGGGCGCCCCCACAGATACGCAGTATTTT. This gives the protein CATNPGGAPTDTQYF.

The chain has TRBV27 and TRBJ1-4, with D tentatively TRBD1 (6 bases). Germline-derived CDR1 and CDR2 are MNHEY and SMNVEV (reference sequence). V lost 4 bases, J lost 4 bases, and 13 bases lay in between. The CDR3 extends over 15 amino acids. CDR3 in amino acids: CASSSRTGNNEKLFF. The CDR3 region has the DNA TGTGCCAGCAGTTCACGAACAGGGAATAATGAAAAACTGTTTTTT.

This rearrangement joins TRBV10-3 to TRBJ1-5; 8 nucleotides agree with TRBD1. CDR3 size: 15 residues. Trimming removed 3 bases from V and 4 bases from J; junction bases left unmatched: 5. The germline V gene encodes CDR1 ENHRY and CDR2 SYGVKD. The CDR3 reads CAISEAGGVNQPQHF. The CDR3 DNA reads as TGTGCCATCAGTGAAGCAGGGGGCGTGAATCAGCCCCAGCATTTT.

The chain uses TRBV20-1 and TRBJ2-1, with 10 positions matching TRBD2. V shed 3 bases and J 0 bases; nucleotides not matched to a gene: 8. The CDR3 loop spans 17 amino acids. The germline gives CDR1 DFQATT, CDR2 SNEGSKA (reference sequence). CDR3 DNA: TGCAGTGCTAGTGGTCTAGCGGGGGCAAGCTCCTACAATGAGCAGTTCTTC. Translation: CSASGLAGASSYNEQFF.

V gene TRBV6-1 combines with J gene TRBJ1-1; D ambiguous. The germline gives CDR1 MNHNS, CDR2 SASEGT. Trimming shortened V by 0 bases and J by 0 bases, and 5 bases separated the two germline ends. The CDR3 loop spans 14 amino acids. CDR3 sequence reads: CASSEARLNTEAFF. CDR3 sequence (DNA): TGTGCCAGCAGTGAAGCTCGTTTGAACACTGAAGCTTTCTTT.

The chain couples TRBV5-8 to TRBJ2-7; 8 bases line up with TRBD1. Germline assignment: CDR1 SGHTS and CDR2 YDEGEE. There are 14 residues in the CDR3. With V trimmed by 2 bases and J by 3 bases, 4 bases remained unmatched. This CDR3 is CASSFRGLFYEQYF. CDR3 DNA sequence: TGTGCCAGCAGCTTCAGGGGGCTTTTCTACGAGCAGTACTTC.

This chain links TRBV5-1 with TRBJ2-7, with 12 bases lining up with TRBD2. V was pared by 4 bases and J by 4 bases, with 3 bases of the junction left unmatched. Germline assignment: CDR1 SGHRS and CDR2 YFSETQ. The CDR3 length is 14 residues. DNA for the CDR3: TGCGCCAGCAGCGTGGGACTAGCGGGTTACGAGCAGTACTTC. Translating it yields CASSVGLAGYEQYF.

V usage is TRBV28 and J usage is TRBJ1-4; 9 bases are a match to TRBD1. This CDR3 is built from 18 residues. Germline CDR1 MDHEN, CDR2 SYDVKM. V was clipped by 6 bases and J by 0 bases; unmatched bases: 11. CDR3 DNA sequence: TGTGCCAGCAGCCCGACGGGACAGGGCTATTCAACTAATGAAAAACTGTTTTTT. Residues: CASSPTGQGYSTNEKLFF.

The chain links TRBV18 to TRBJ1-1; tentative D call: TRBD1 (5 bases). CDR3 length: 14 residues. Germline-derived CDR1 and CDR2 are KGHSH and LQKENI. V was clipped by 6 bases and J by 6 bases, with 17 bases between them. DNA of the CDR3: TGTGCCAGCTCCCTCTTTAAGGGGTTGGCTGAAGCTTTCTTT. Its translation is CASSLFKGLAEAFF.

This clone was observed once. The chain recombines TRBV9 with TRBJ1-1; 7 bases fit TRBD1. In germline, CDR1 is SGDLS, CDR2 YYNGEE. V gave up 4 bases and J gave up 0 bases; unmatched junction bases: 3. The CDR3 length is 14 residues. CDR3 residues: CASSRQGLNTEAFF. The CDR3 coding sequence is TGTGCCAGCAGCCGACAGGGTCTGAACACTGAAGCTTTCTTT.

The rearrangement links TRBV6-5 to TRBJ2-5; TRBD1 matches 8 bases. The trim removed 5 bases at V and 2 bases at J, leaving 7 bases unmatched. Germline V gives CDR1 MNHEY, CDR2 SVGAGI. There are 15 residues in the CDR3. The CDR3 DNA sequence: TGTGCCAGCAGTCGGGACAGGAGTAGGCAAGAGACCCAGTACTTC. Protein: CASSRDRSRQETQYF.

The chain uses TRBV5-5 and TRBJ1-2; D ambiguous. The germline V and J ends were trimmed by 1 base and 8 bases, with 18 bases remaining between them. CDR1 is SGHKS, CDR2 YYEKEE, per germline (reference sequence). This CDR3 has 15 residues. CDR3 region: CASSLLTDPVRGYTF. CDR3 nucleotides: TGTGCCAGCAGCTTGCTCACAGATCCGGTACGCGGCTACACCTTC.

The V call is TRBV18, the J call TRBJ2-7; 13 nucleotides line up with TRBD2. Germline V gene sequence: CDR1 KGHSH, CDR2 LQKENI. This CDR3 has 15 amino acids. V dropped 1 base and J dropped 7; count of bases not matched to a gene: 4. The CDR3 DNA is TGTGCCAGCTCACCACGCGGACTAGCGGGAGATGAGCAGTACTTC. This sequence encodes CASSPRGLAGDEQYF.

This chain uses TRBV28 with TRBJ2-2, with 10 nucleotides matching TRBD2. V lost 5 bases to trimming and J lost 7 bases; unmatched junction nucleotides: 13. This CDR3 has 17 amino acids. Germline assignment: CDR1 MDHEN and CDR2 SYDVKM. DNA of the CDR3: TGTGCCAGCAGTCAAACCCTCACTAGCGGGATTGGCGGGGAGCTGTTTTTT. Translation gives CASSQTLTSGIGGELFF.

The V and J genes are TRBV27 and TRBJ2-1, with TRBD2 matching over 10 bases. Germline assignment: CDR1 MNHEY and CDR2 SMNVEV (reference sequence). With 7 bases clipped from V and 4 bases from J, the junction kept 4 bases outside the gene matches. This CDR3 is built from 14 residues. CDR3 bases: TGTGCCAGCACCTGGACTAGCGGTTACAATGAGCAGTTCTTC. The encoded protein is CASTWTSGYNEQFF.